This is a list of T cell receptor beta chains from one sample in a study of OX40 agonist ivuxolimab in advanced cancers. The table came from immunoSEQ multiplex PCR; TCRdb's copy has only in-frame clones and leaves some out. This table has tens of thousands of clones, approximately 86% appearing once. The specimen was CD4+ or CD8+ T cells sorted from blood, collected in a trial of the OX40 agonist ivuxolimab. The source is an adult with an advanced solid tumor such as melanoma, head and neck, liver or kidney cancer. CDR3s include the opening cysteine and the closing phenylalanine or tryptophan. A D gene is named only where the DNA matches it firmly. Clone size is not always given. Where it is, it says once, few, many or a class for expanded clones.

TRBJ2-5 | TRBD1 | TRBV4-1 | . | TGCGCCAGCAGCCAAGAACCCCAGGGGGAGAGGGAGACCCAGTACTTC | CASSQEPQGERETQYF
TRBJ2-1 | . | TRBV30 | . | TGTGCCTGGAACCGACAGTCCAGCTCCTACAATGAGCAGTTCTTC | CAWNRQSSSYNEQFF
TRBJ1-2 | TRBD1 | TRBV5-4 | . | TGTGCCAGCAGCTTGAACAGGGGGCAGAATGGCTACACCTTC | CASSLNRGQNGYTF
TRBJ1-2 | TRBD1 | TRBV7-9 | . | TGTGCCAGCAGCAGACCCCAGGGGGGCTATGGCTACACCTTC | CASSRPQGGYGYTF
TRBJ1-1 | . | TRBV7-3 | . | TGTGCCAGCAGCTCAGAACAGGGTCTGAACACTGAAGCTTTCTTT | CASSSEQGLNTEAFF
TRBJ1-6 | . | TRBV4-3 | . | TGCGCCAGCAGCCGATCCTGGTCGGGGGTCGGCAATAATTCACCCCTCCACTTT | CASSRSWSGVGNNSPLHF
TRBJ2-2 | . | TRBV6-9 | . | TGTGCCAGCAGTTATCTCAGGGACACCGGGGAGCTGTTTTTT | CASSYLRDTGELFF
TRBJ1-3 | . | TRBV7-8 | few | TGTGCCAGCAGCTTACAAACAGGGTCTGGAAACACCATATATTTT | CASSLQTGSGNTIYF
TRBJ1-5 | . | TRBV27 | . | TGTGCCAGCAGTCCCTCATTCGGGGGGGGAAGGGCCAATCAGCCCCAGCATTTT | CASSPSFGGGRANQPQHF
TRBJ1-2 | TRBD1 | TRBV5-1 | . | TGCGCCAGCAGCTTGTTAACAGGGGGACTCTATGGCTACACCTTC | CASSLLTGGLYGYTF
TRBJ1-1 | TRBD1 | TRBV6-5 | few | TGTGCCAGCAGTTACGTCGGGACAGGGGCTGAAGCTTTCTTT | CASSYVGTGAEAFF
TRBJ2-5 | TRBD2 | TRBV12-5 | once | TGTGCTAGTGGTTTCAATTCCGGGACTAGCGGGAGAGAGACCCAGTACTTC | CASGFNSGTSGRETQYF
TRBJ2-2 | TRBD1 | TRBV18 | . | TGTGCCAGCTCACCACCTGGACAGGGAACCGGGGAGCTGTTTTTT | CASSPPGQGTGELFF
TRBJ2-3 | TRBD2 | TRBV7-8 | . | TGTGCCAGCAGCTTAGCGGGCCAGCGGGGCCCCTTCACAGATACGCAGTATTTT | CASSLAGQRGPFTDTQYF
TRBJ2-7 | . | TRBV27 | once | TGTGCCAGCAGTTCGGGCAGGGCAATCTCCTACGAGCAGTACTTC | CASSSGRAISYEQYF
TRBJ2-7 | TRBD1 | TRBV5-1 | . | TGCGCCAGCAGCTTCCTTGGACAGGGCTACGAGCAGTACTTC | CASSFLGQGYEQYF
TRBJ2-5 | TRBD2 | TRBV30 | . | TGTGCCTGGAATAGTGCCGGGACTAGCGGGAGGGCTAGAGAGACCCAGTACTTC | CAWNSAGTSGRARETQYF
TRBJ1-5 | TRBD1 | TRBV6-1 | . | TGTGCCAGCAGTGAAGAAATAGGGACAGGGAATCAGCCCCAGCATTTT | CASSEEIGTGNQPQHF
TRBJ1-2 | TRBD1 | TRBV19 | . | TGTGCCAGTAGCCGAGGGACAGGCTATGGCTACACCTTC | CASSRGTGYGYTF
TRBJ2-6 | . | TRBV28 | once | TGTGCCAGCAGTCCAGGGACCTCTGGGGCCAACGTCCTGACTTTC | CASSPGTSGANVLTF
TRBJ2-5 | . | TRBV14 | once | TGTGCCAGCAGCCTCACTACAGGGATCTACGAGACCCAGTACTTC | CASSLTTGIYETQYF
TRBJ1-1 | . | TRBV19 | once | TGTGCCAGTAGTCGGACAGTGAACACTGAAGCTTTCTTT | CASSRTVNTEAFF
TRBJ2-5 | TRBD1 | TRBV6-6 | once | TGTGCCAGCAATGGCAGGGGGCCCGGGCAAGAGACCCAGTACTTC | CASNGRGPGQETQYF
TRBJ2-2 | TRBD2 | TRBV2 | once | TGTGCCAGCAGAGGACTAGCGGGGGTTATAGCCGGGGAGCTGTTTTTT | CASRGLAGVIAGELFF
TRBJ2-3 | . | TRBV2 | . | TGTGCTAGCAGCCCCTCGTTATCTAGCACAGATACGCAGTATTTT | CASSPSLSSTDTQYF
TRBJ1-4 | . | TRBV7-6 | . | TGTGCCAGCAGCGGCGGGGACACAACTAATGAAAAACTGTTTTTT | CASSGGDTTNEKLFF
TRBJ2-7 | . | TRBV14 | . | TGTGCCAGCAGGGGCCAGTCCTACGAGCAGTACTTC | CASRGQSYEQYF
TRBJ2-5 | . | TRBV28 | . | TGTGCCAGCAGTTGGACAGTATCCTTACTGCAAGAGACCCAGTACTTC | CASSWTVSLLQETQYF
TRBJ2-2 | . | TRBV5-1 | once | TGCGCCAGCACCCCTTATCCGGACGGTGACACCGGGGAGCTGTTTTTT | CASTPYPDGDTGELFF
TRBJ1-2 | . | TRBV30 | . | TGTGCCTGGAAATATGGGACCCCGAGGGTTGGCTACACCTTC | CAWKYGTPRVGYTF
TRBJ1-3 | . | TRBV4-2 | medium-sized | TGTGCCAGCAGCCGGCTCAGGGAAGAGTCTGGAAACACCATATATTTT | CASSRLREESGNTIYF
TRBJ2-2 | . | TRBV7-7 | . | TGTGCTAGCAGCGCGAACACCGGGGAGCTGTTTTTT | CASSANTGELFF